The rows below give T cell receptor gamma chains drawn from one sample of a study of Vδ1+ human thymocytes. TCRdb applied CATT to the multiplex PCR reads for clone calling. Of around 30,000 gamma-chain clones listed, around 18% are singletons. The sequencing sample was made of Vdelta1+ gamma-delta thymocytes from the thymus. These receptors all stem from a boy under two years old who had congenital heart surgery. CDR3s include the opening cysteine and the closing phenylalanine or tryptophan. Expanded clones are given a class, and other clones once, few, many or no size at all.

TRGJP,TRGV9,.,TGTGCCTTGTGGGATCTTCAAGAGTTGGGCAAAAAAATCAAGGTATTT,CALWDLQELGKKIKVF
TRGJ1/TRGJ2,TRGV5,.,TGTGCCACCTGGGACAGCGTACCTTATAAGAAACTCTTT,CATWDSVPYKKLF
TRGJ1/TRGJ2,TRGV2,.,TGTGCCACCTGGGTCTTCTATAAGAAACTCTTT,CATWVFYKKLF
TRGJ1/TRGJ2,TRGV2,medium-sized,TGTGCCACCTGGGACGGGCTCGGGAAACTCTTT,CATWDGLGKLF
TRGJ1/TRGJ2,TRGV2,few,TGTGCCACCTGGGACGGCCTTGCTAGGTATAAGAAACTCTTT,CATWDGLARYKKLF
TRGJP,TRGV9,once,TGTGCCTTGTGGGAGGTGGTTAGGTTGGGCAAAAAAATCAAGGTATTT,CALWEVVRLGKKIKVF
TRGJ1/TRGJ2,TRGV9,few,TGTGCCTTGTGGGAGGTGCCTCCCTATTATAAGAAACTCTTT,CALWEVPPYYKKLF
TRGJ1/TRGJ2,TRGV2,few,TGTGCCACCTGGGACCACTCCAATAAGAAACTCTTT,CATWDHSNKKLF
TRGJ1/TRGJ2,TRGV4,.,TGTGCCACCTGGGCCTTAAGGCCTAAGAAACTCTTT,CATWALRPKKLF
TRGJ1/TRGJ2,TRGV9,.,TGTGCCCCCTCTTATTATAAGAAACTCTTT,CAPSYYKKLF
TRGJ1/TRGJ2,TRGV4,few,TGTGCCACCTGGGATAGGCGTGGAAAACTCTTT,CATWDRRGKLF
TRGJ1/TRGJ2,TRGV3,.,TGTGCCACCTGGGACAGGCCTTGGGGTTATTATAAGAAACTCTTT,CATWDRPWGYYKKLF
TRGJ1/TRGJ2,TRGV9,few,TGTGCCTTGTGGGATTCTGCCCTTAAGAAACTCTTT,CALWDSALKKLF
TRGJ1/TRGJ2,TRGV9,few,TGTGCCTTGTGGGAGGCAAGGGATAAGAAACTCTTT,CALWEARDKKLF
TRGJ1/TRGJ2,TRGV9,.,TGTGCCTTGTGGGGGGAGAAACTCTTT,CALWGEKLF
TRGJP1,TRGV3,few,TGTGCCACCTGGGACAGGCTTAGTACCACTGGTTGGTTCAAGATATTT,CATWDRLSTTGWFKIF
TRGJ1/TRGJ2,TRGV4,few,TGTGCCACCTGGGATGAGGGGTATAAGAAACTCTTT,CATWDEGYKKLF
TRGJ1/TRGJ2,TRGV9,few,TGTGCCTTGTGGGAGCCAATCCATTATAAGAAACTCTTT,CALWEPIHYKKLF
TRGJP2,TRGV5,.,TGTGCCACCTACCGGCGGAGTGATTGGATCAAGACGTTT,CATYRRSDWIKTF
TRGJ1/TRGJ2,TRGV9,medium-sized,TGTGCCTTGTGGGAGGTGCAGGATTATTATAAGAAACTCTTT,CALWEVQDYYKKLF
TRGJ1/TRGJ2,TRGV2,.,TGTGCCACCTGGGACGGGCATCTTCGGAAACTCTTT,CATWDGHLRKLF
TRGJ1/TRGJ2,TRGV2,.,TGTGCCACCTGGGACGGGCCCCAAAAGAAACTCTTT,CATWDGPQKKLF
TRGJ1/TRGJ2,TRGV5,.,TGTGCCACCTGGGACACTAAGATTGGGAAACTCTTT,CATWDTKIGKLF
TRGJ1/TRGJ2,TRGV8,.,TGTGCCACCTGGGATGGGGGCCCAAATTGGAAGAAACTCTTT,CATWDGGPNWKKLF
TRGJP2,TRGV4,.,TGTGCCACCTGGCATCCCATAGTCGATAGTGATTGGATCAAGACGTTT,CATWHPIVDSDWIKTF
TRGJ1/TRGJ2,TRGV4,.,TGTGCCACCTGGGATAGTATTGGGTATTATAAGAAACTCTTT,CATWDSIGYYKKLF